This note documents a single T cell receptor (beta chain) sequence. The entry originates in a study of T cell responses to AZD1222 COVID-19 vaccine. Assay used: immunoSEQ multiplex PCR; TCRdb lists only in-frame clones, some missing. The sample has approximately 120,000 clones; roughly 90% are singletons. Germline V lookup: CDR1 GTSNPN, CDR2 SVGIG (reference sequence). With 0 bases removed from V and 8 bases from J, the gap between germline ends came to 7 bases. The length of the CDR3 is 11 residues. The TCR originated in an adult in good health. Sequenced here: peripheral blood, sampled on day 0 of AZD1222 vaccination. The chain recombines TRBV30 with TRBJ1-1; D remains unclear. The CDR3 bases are TGTGCCTGGAGTGTAGCACAGGAAGCTTTCTTT. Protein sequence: CAWSVAQEAFF.